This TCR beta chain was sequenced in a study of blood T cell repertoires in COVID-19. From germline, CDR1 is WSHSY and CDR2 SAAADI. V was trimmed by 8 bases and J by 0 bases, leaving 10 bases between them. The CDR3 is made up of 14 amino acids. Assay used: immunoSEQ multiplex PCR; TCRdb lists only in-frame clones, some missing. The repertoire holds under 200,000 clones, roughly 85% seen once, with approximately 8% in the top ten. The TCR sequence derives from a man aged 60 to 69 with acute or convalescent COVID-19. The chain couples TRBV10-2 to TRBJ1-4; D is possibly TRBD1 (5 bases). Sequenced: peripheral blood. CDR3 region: CASLAQATNEKLFF. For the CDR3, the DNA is TGCGCCAGCCTGGCACAGGCAACTAATGAAAAACTGTTTTTT.